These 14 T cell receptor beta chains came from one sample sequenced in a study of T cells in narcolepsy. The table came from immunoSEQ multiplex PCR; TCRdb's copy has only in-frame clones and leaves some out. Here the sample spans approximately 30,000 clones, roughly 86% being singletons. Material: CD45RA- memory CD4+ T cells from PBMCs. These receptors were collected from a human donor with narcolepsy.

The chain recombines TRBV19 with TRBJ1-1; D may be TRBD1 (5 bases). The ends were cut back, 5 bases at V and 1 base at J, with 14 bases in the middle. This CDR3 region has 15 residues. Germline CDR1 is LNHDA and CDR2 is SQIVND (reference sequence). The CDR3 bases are TGTGCCAGTAGTCCCCCGGCAGGGCCGAACACTGAAGCTTTCTTT. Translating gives CASSPPAGPNTEAFF. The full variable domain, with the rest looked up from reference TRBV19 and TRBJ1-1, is DGGITQSPKYLFRKEGQNVTLSCEQNLNHDAMYWYRQDPGQGLRLIYYSQIVNDFQKGDIAEGYSVSREKKESFPLTVTSAQKNPTAFYLCASSPPAGPNTEAFFGQGTRLTVV.

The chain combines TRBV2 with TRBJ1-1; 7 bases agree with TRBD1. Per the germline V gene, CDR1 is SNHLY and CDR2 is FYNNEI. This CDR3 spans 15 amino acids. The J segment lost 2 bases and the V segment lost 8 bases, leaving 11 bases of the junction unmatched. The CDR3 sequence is CASQYAGTANTEAFF. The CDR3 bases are TGTGCCAGCCAATACGCCGGGACAGCTAACACTGAAGCTTTCTTT.

CDR3 amino acids: CASSAETGAQPQHF. CDR3 in DNA: TGTGCCAGCAGTGCCGAGACAGGGGCACAGCCCCAGCATTTT. The chain couples TRBV6-5 to TRBJ1-5, with 8 bases fitting TRBD1. Germline V gene data show CDR1 as MNHEY and CDR2 as SVGAGI. J lost 7 bases, V lost 5 bases, and 7 bases had no gene match. This CDR3 region has 14 residues.

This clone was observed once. The CDR3 nucleotides are TGTGCCAGTAGTATTCAGGACAGGGACAATCAGCCCCAGCATTTT. This sequence encodes CASSIQDRDNQPQHF. The genes are TRBV19 and TRBJ1-5, with 8 bases aligning to TRBD1. V was pared by 3 bases and J by 3 bases, with 4 bases of the junction left unmatched. Germline V gene data show CDR1 as LNHDA and CDR2 as SQIVND (reference sequence). The CDR3 totals 15 residues.

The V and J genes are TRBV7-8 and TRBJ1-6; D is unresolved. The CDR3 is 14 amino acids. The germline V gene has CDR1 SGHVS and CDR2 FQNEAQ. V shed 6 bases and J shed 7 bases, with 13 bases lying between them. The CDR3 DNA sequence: TGTGCCAGCAGAGGTTGGGAAGGGAATTCACCCCTCCACTTT. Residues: CASRGWEGNSPLHF.

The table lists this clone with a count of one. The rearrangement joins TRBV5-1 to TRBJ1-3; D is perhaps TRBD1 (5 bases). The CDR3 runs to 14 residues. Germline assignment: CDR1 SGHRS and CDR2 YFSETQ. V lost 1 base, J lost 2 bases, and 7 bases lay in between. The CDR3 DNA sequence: TGCGCCAGCAGCTTGTGGGGGGCTGGAAACACCATATATTTT. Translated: CASSLWGAGNTIYF.

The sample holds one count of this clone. CDR3 nucleotide sequence: TGTGCCAGCAGCAAATTTTTCAGGAGACTCTATGGCTACACCTTC. Translation gives CASSKFFRRLYGYTF. The chain employs TRBV21-1 and TRBJ1-2. TRBV21-1 is a listed pseudogene. The CDR3 totals 15 residues.

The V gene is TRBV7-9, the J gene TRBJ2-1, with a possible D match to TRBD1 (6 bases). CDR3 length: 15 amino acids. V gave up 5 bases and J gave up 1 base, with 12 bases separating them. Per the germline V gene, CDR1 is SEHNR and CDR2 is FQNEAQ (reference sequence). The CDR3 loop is CASSPGVGSYNEQFF. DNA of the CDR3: TGTGCCAGCAGCCCAGGGGTAGGTTCCTACAATGAGCAGTTCTTC.

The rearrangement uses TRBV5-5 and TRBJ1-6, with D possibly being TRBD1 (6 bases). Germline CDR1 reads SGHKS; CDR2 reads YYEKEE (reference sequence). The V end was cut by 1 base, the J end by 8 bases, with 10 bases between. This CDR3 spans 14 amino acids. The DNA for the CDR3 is TGTGCCAGCAGCTTGTCGGACAGCTATTCACCCCTCCACTTT. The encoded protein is CASSLSDSYSPLHF.

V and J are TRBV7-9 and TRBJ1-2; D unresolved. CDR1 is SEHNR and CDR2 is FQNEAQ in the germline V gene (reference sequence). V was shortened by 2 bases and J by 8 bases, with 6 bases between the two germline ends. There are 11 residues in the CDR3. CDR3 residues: CASSLYEGYTF. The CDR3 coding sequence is TGTGCCAGCAGCTTATATGAAGGCTACACCTTC.

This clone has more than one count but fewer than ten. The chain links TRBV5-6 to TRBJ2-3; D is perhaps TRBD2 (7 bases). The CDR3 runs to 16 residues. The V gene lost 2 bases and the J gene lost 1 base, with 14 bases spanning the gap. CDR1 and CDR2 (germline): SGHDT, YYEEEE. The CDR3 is CASSFRGGTRTDTQYF. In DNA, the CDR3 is TGTGCCAGCAGCTTTAGGGGGGGGACCCGCACAGATACGCAGTATTTT.

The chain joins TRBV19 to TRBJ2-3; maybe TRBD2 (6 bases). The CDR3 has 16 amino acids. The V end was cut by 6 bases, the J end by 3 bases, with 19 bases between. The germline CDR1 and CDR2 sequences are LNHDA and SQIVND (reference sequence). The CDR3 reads CASSTDSRGETDTQYF. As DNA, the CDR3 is TGTGCCAGTAGCACCGATAGCCGCGGGGAAACAGATACGCAGTATTTT.

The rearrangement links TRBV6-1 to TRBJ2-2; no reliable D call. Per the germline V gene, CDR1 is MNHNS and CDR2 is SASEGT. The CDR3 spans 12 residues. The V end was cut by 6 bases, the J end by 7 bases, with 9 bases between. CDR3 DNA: TGTGCCAGCAGGAAAGAACACGGGGAGCTGTTTTTT. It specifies CASRKEHGELFF.

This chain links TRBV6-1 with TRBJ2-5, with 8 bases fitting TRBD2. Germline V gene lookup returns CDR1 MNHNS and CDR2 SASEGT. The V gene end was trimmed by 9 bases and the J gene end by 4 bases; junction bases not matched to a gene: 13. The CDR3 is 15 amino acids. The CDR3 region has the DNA TGTGCCAGACCCCTGGGGGGCCGGGAGGGAGAGACCCAGTACTTC. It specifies CARPLGGREGETQYF.